The source of this T cell receptor beta chain is a study of control samples from healthy donors and cancer patients. Sequenced by immunoSEQ multiplex PCR; TCRdb stores in-frame clones only, minus some. The sample has roughly 20,000 clones; roughly 80% are singletons. Germline CDR1 is MNHEY and CDR2 is SVGAGI. The CDR3 covers 15 residues. The V and J ends lost 6 bases and 0 bases, in that order; junction bases with no gene match: 5. Sequencing was performed on PBMCs. This sequence was found in a man older than 75 with head and neck cancer. The chain has TRBV6-5 and TRBJ1-3; 7 bases are shared with TRBD1. CDR3 in amino acids: CASRGDSYSGNTIYF. Written as DNA, the CDR3 is TGTGCCAGCAGGGGGGACAGCTACTCTGGAAACACCATATATTTT.